The 10 T cell receptor beta chains given below trace back to one sample, sequenced in a study of Tregs in tolerant kidney transplant recipients. The nonmyeloablative bone marrow transplants came from related graft donors, with transient mixed chimerism. The assay was immunoSEQ multiplex PCR, and TCRdb's table has in-frame clones only and misses some. The ten most abundant clones cover approximately 1.7% of a sample with tens of thousands of clones. Sequences were derived from CD4+ T cells from blood (PBMCs), sampled 24 months after the transplant. Receptors were obtained from a human patient who received a combined kidney and bone marrow transplant. Some T cells may arise from the graft donor.

Regarding this clone: The CDR3 end falls 3 residues outside the read, so it is completed with the germline J gene. This chain connects TRBV20-1 to TRBJ2-3; TRBD2 matches 9 bases. Germline V gene sequence: CDR1 DFQATT, CDR2 SNEGSKA (reference sequence). Trimming removed 4 bases from V and 4 bases from J; junction bases left unmatched: 15. The CDR3 spans 17 residues. Partial CDR3 DNA: TGCAGTGCTAACCGGCGGGGGATAGCGGGAGTCGCAGATACG. It yields the protein CSANRRGIAGVADT. The entire CDR3 protein reads CSANRRGIAGVADTQYF.

To note about this clone: The read ends 3 residues early relative to the CDR3; the germline J gene fills the gap. The rearrangement uses TRBV30 and TRBJ1-5; D is undetermined. Trimming removed 0 bases from V and 2 bases from J, with 11 bases in between. Germline CDR1 is GTSNPN and CDR2 is SVGIG (reference sequence). CDR3 length: 15 residues. This CDR3 is CAWSVGGLGNQPQHF. The sequenced part of the CDR3 DNA is TGTGCCTGGAGTGTCGGAGGGCTGGGCAATCAGCCC.

Points on this clone: The CDR3 is cut off 3 residues early in the read; its end comes from the germline J gene. This chain joins TRBV20-1 and TRBJ2-3; tentative D call: TRBD1 (6 bases). The V and J ends lost 5 bases and 1 base respectively, with 13 bases between them. This CDR3 is 14 amino acids long. Per germline, CDR1 DFQATT and CDR2 SNEGSKA (reference sequence). Incomplete CDR3 DNA: TGCAGTGCTCCCCGGGACATTGGCACAGATACG. Translating it yields CSAPRDIGTDT. In full, the CDR3 is CSAPRDIGTDTQYF.

To note about this clone: The sequence runs out 3 residues before the end of the CDR3; the remainder is reconstructed from the germline J gene. This chain uses TRBV7-3 with TRBJ2-3, with D hard to call. CDR3 length: 13 amino acids. The germline V gene has CDR1 SGHTA and CDR2 FQGTGA. Trimming left V 5 bases short and J 7 bases short, with 13 bases between. The DNA read from the CDR3 is TGTGCCAGCAGCCGAGCCCGGTCCAATACG. Translating gives CASSRARSNT. The whole CDR3 is CASSRARSNTQYF. Based on the CDR3 plus reference TRBV7-3 and TRBJ2-3, the full variable domain is GAGVSQTPSNKVTEKGKYVELRCDPISGHTALYWYRQSLGQGPEFLIYFQGTGAADDSGLPNDRFFAVRPEGSVSTLKIQRTERGDSAVYLCASSRARSNTQYFGPGTRLTVL.

Points on this clone: The read terminates 3 residues before the CDR3 end, so the remaining end is supplied by the germline J gene. The chain employs TRBV10-1 and TRBJ1-1, with TRBD1 as a possible D gene (5 bases). V lost 5 bases and J lost 1, with 8 bases in between. The germline V gene encodes CDR1 WNHNN and CDR2 SYGVQD (reference sequence). The CDR3 is made up of 13 amino acids. Partial CDR3 DNA: TGCGCCAGCAGTCGAAGGGGGAACACTGAA. This translates into CASSRRGNTE. The whole CDR3 region reads CASSRRGNTEAFF.

To note about this clone: The CDR3 end is not reached by the read, which stops 3 residues before it; the germline J gene fills it in. The V and J genes are TRBV30 and TRBJ2-3; 7 positions agree with TRBD1. The CDR3 loop spans 18 amino acids. J lost 0 bases, V lost 2 bases, and 14 bases had no gene match. The germline V gene encodes CDR1 GTSNPN and CDR2 SVGIG (reference sequence). CDR3 sequence: CAWSTPTGFPPSTDTQYF. CDR3 DNA (partial): TGTGCCTGGAGTACCCCGACAGGGTTTCCGCCTAGCACAGATACG. The variable domain in full, with the rest retrieved from reference TRBV30 and TRBJ2-3, is SQTIHQWPATLVQPVGSPLSLECTVEGTSNPNLYWYRQAAGRGLQLLFYSVGIGQISSEVPQNLSASRPQDRQFILSSKKLLLSDSGFYLCAWSTPTGFPPSTDTQYFGPGTRLTVL.

CDR3 sequence reads: CASKKLAGLNEQFF. CDR3 DNA, as far as it was read: TGTGCCAGCAAAAAACTAGCGGGGCTCAATGAG. This chain connects TRBV4-2 to TRBJ2-1; 10 nucleotides align to TRBD2. The CDR3 end lies 3 residues beyond the end of the read and is filled in from the germline J gene. Germline CDR1 LGHNA, CDR2 YNFKEQ. The CDR3 is 14 residues long. With 7 bases clipped from V and 6 bases from J, the junction kept 6 bases outside the gene matches.

In the case of this clone: The read ends 3 residues early relative to the CDR3; the germline J gene fills the gap. The J gene is TRBJ2-1, the V gene TRBV5-1; D is uncertain. The V gene lost 2 bases and the J gene lost 0 bases, with 9 bases spanning the gap. The CDR3 consists of 15 residues. Germline assignment: CDR1 SGHRS and CDR2 YFSETQ. Incomplete CDR3 DNA: TGCGCCAGCAGCTTTGCGGTTTCCTCCTACAATGAG. This codes for CASSFAVSSYNE. In full, the CDR3 is CASSFAVSSYNEQFF.

As regards this clone: The observed sequence ends 3 residues before the CDR3 terminus, with the missing tail filled in from the germline J gene. This sequence joins TRBV29-1 and TRBJ1-1; D gene unclear. The CDR3 is 11 amino acids. Between the trimmed V and J ends, which lost 4 bases and 1 base, there was a span of 4 bases. CDR1 SQVTM and CDR2 ANQGSEA come from the germline V gene. CDR3 DNA, as far as it was read: TGCAGCGTTGTTCGGAACACTGAA. Protein product: CSVVRNTE. The whole CDR3 reads CSVVRNTEAFF.

The sequenced CDR3 bases are TGTGCCAGCAGTAAACAGGGGAGCTCCTACGAG. Translated, it gives CASSKQGSSYE. The CDR3 reads in full as CASSKQGSSYEQYF. V and J are TRBV2 and TRBJ2-7, with 7 bases that match TRBD1. The read halts 3 residues ahead of the CDR3 end, with the missing end drawn from the germline J gene. Germline values: CDR1 SNHLY, CDR2 FYNNEI. This CDR3 is built from 14 residues. The V gene end was trimmed by 5 bases and the J gene end by 0 bases; junction bases not matched to a gene: 4.